This T cell receptor beta chain was captured in a study of blood T cell repertoires in COVID-19. The CDR3 runs 16 residues. Germline V gene data show CDR1 as LNHDA and CDR2 as SQIVND (reference sequence). The J segment lost 6 bases and the V segment lost 3 bases, leaving 9 bases of the junction unmatched. The method was immunoSEQ multiplex PCR; TCRdb's version includes in-frame clones alone and lacks a portion of them. The sample lists under 200,000 clones; around 80% were seen once. J is TRBJ2-7 and V is TRBV19; 12 nucleotides match TRBD1. The sequenced sample was PBMCs or T cells enriched from blood (not recorded which). The receptor was derived from a man aged 50 or older who had recovered from COVID-19. CDR3 protein: CASSMVGGTGGLEQYF. The CDR3, as DNA: TGTGCCAGTAGTATGGTAGGAGGGACAGGGGGCCTCGAGCAGTACTTC. The whole variable domain, remainder taken from reference TRBV19 and TRBJ2-7, is DGGITQSPKYLFRKEGQNVTLSCEQNLNHDAMYWYRQDPGQGLRLIYYSQIVNDFQKGDIAEGYSVSREKKESFPLTVTSAQKNPTAFYLCASSMVGGTGGLEQYFGPGTRLTVT.